These 25 T cell receptor beta chains originate from one sample sequenced in a study of a mutant IDH1 vaccine in newly diagnosed glioma. Only in-frame clones appear in the TCRdb table, and some are missing; sequencing was by immunoSEQ multiplex PCR. This sample yields about 56,000 clones, of which around 75% are seen a single time; about 5% belongs to the top ten. The time point denotes: week 47, end of study. All doses held 300 ug of mutant IDH1 20-mer peptide, with topical imiquimod. Their target antigens are unknown. Sequenced here: PBMCs, sampled from a glioma patient whose treatment included an IDH1 peptide vaccine. These TCRs come from a man aged 50 to 60 with glioma.

The V call is TRBV4-3, the J call TRBJ1-4; D is perhaps TRBD1 (5 bases). Germline CDR1 LGHNA, CDR2 YSLEER. The CDR3 has 15 residues. The V end was cut by 1 base, the J end by 0 bases, with 6 bases between. The CDR3 protein is CASSQGTTTNEKLFF. CDR3 nucleotide sequence: TGCGCCAGCAGCCAAGGGACAACAACTAATGAAAAACTGTTTTTT.

The chain joins TRBV7-9 to TRBJ2-1; TRBD2 matches at 10 bases. Germline V CDR1 and CDR2: SEHNR, FQNEAQ (reference sequence). CDR3 length: 16 residues. Germline trimming cut 0 bases from V and 9 bases from J; bases unmatched to any gene: 8. Here the CDR3 reads CASSLALLAGRGEQFF. The CDR3, as DNA: TGTGCCAGCAGCTTAGCGCTACTAGCGGGGAGGGGTGAGCAGTTCTTC.

V is TRBV7-2 and J is TRBJ1-5; D remains ambiguous. The V end was cut by 4 bases, the J end by 4 bases, with 8 bases between. The CDR3 contains 13 residues. CDR1 is SGHTA, CDR2 FQGNSA, per germline. CDR3 coding DNA: TGTGCCAGCAGCTCGGGTCAAAATCAGCCCCAGCATTTT. It encodes CASSSGQNQPQHF.

This clone has ten or more counts. The rearrangement links TRBV4-3 to TRBJ2-6; D call uncertain. CDR1 and CDR2 (germline): LGHNA, YSLEER. The germline V and J ends were trimmed by 4 bases and 3 bases, with 4 bases remaining between them. This CDR3 is 13 amino acids long. The CDR3 bases are TGCGCCAGCAGCCTAGTTGGGGCCAACGTCCTGACTTTC. Translating it yields CASSLVGANVLTF.

V gene TRBV7-9 combines with J gene TRBJ1-2; D perhaps matches TRBD1 (6 bases). The germline V gene has CDR1 SEHNR and CDR2 FQNEAQ (reference sequence). The CDR3 is 17 residues long. Deletions cut 5 bases from V and 4 bases from J, with 23 bases between. The CDR3 sequence: CASSPWTALNPSYGYTF. The CDR3 nucleotides are TGTGCCAGCAGCCCCTGGACAGCTCTGAATCCTAGCTATGGCTACACCTTC.

The chain couples TRBV9 to TRBJ2-7; 7 nucleotides align to TRBD2. J lost 0 bases, V lost 0 bases, and 6 bases had no gene match. The CDR3 contains 16 residues. CDR1 is SGDLS, CDR2 YYNGEE, per germline. CDR3 residues: CASSVDPAGSSYEQYF. CDR3 in DNA: TGTGCCAGCAGCGTAGATCCAGCGGGAAGCTCCTACGAGCAGTACTTC.

The chain combines TRBV7-9 with TRBJ2-7; D ambiguous. Germline CDR1 and CDR2: SEHNR and FQNEAQ (reference sequence). The CDR3 totals 12 residues. The ends were cut back, 1 base at V and 5 bases at J, with 6 bases in the middle. CDR3 residues: CASSLDYNEQYF. The CDR3 DNA follows: TGTGCCAGCAGCTTAGACTACAACGAGCAGTACTTC.

J is TRBJ1-5 and V is TRBV19; TRBD1 might be the D (6 bases). Germline V CDR1 and CDR2: LNHDA, SQIVND (reference sequence). This CDR3 region has 14 residues. V lost 1 base to trimming and J lost 5 bases, with 9 bases between them. In nucleotides, the CDR3 is TGTGCCAGTAGTATAGTACAGGGTCATCAGCCCCAGCATTTT. Its translation is CASSIVQGHQPQHF.

V is TRBV5-1 and J is TRBJ1-4; D is undetermined. Germline V CDR1 and CDR2: SGHRS, YFSETQ. The ends were cut back, 0 bases at V and 2 bases at J, with 8 bases in the middle. This CDR3 is built from 15 residues. The chain's CDR3 is CASSLEGATNEKLFF. CDR3 in DNA: TGCGCCAGCAGCTTGGAGGGTGCGACTAATGAAAAACTGTTTTTT.

The chain carries TRBV27 and TRBJ1-4; D unresolved. There are 16 residues in the CDR3. V lost 4 bases and J lost 3, with 15 bases in between. Germline V gene sequence: CDR1 MNHEY, CDR2 SMNVEV (reference sequence). CDR3 in amino acids: CASSSYGPLANEKLFF. CDR3 coding DNA: TGTGCCAGCAGTTCCTATGGACCGCTGGCTAATGAAAAACTGTTTTTT.

V is TRBV5-3 and J is TRBJ1-1; D gene uncertain. TRBV5-3 is recorded as an ORF, its role being uncertain. The CDR3 length is 15 residues. V was trimmed by 3 bases and J by 1 base, leaving 13 bases between them. This CDR3 is CARSSTSEKNTEAFF. CDR3 nucleotides: TGTGCCAGAAGCTCGACCTCGGAAAAGAACACTGAAGCTTTCTTT.

The table lists this clone with a few counts. This chain uses TRBV11-2 with TRBJ1-4; D unclear. Between the trimmed V and J ends, which lost 2 bases and 5 bases, there was a span of 6 bases. The CDR3 extends over 13 amino acids. CDR1 is SGHAT, CDR2 FQNNGV, per germline. DNA of the CDR3: TGTGCCAGCAGCTTAAGCTCCAATGAAAAACTGTTTTTT. Its translation: CASSLSSNEKLFF.

The chain employs TRBV5-6 and TRBJ2-2; 8 bases match TRBD1. The CDR3 sequence is 15 residues long. Germline values: CDR1 SGHDT, CDR2 YYEEEE. Unmatched junction bases numbered 8, after V lost 4 bases and J lost 6 bases. CDR3 DNA: TGTGCCAGCAGCCCGGGGACAGGTATTGCCGGGGAGCTGTTTTTT. Encoded protein: CASSPGTGIAGELFF. The complete variable domain, with remaining parts taken from reference TRBV5-6 and TRBJ2-2, reads DAGVTQSPTHLIKTRGQQVTLRCSPKSGHDTVSWYQQALGQGPQFIFQYYEEEERQRGNFPDRFSGHQFPNYSSELNVNALLLGDSALYLCASSPGTGIAGELFFGEGSRLTVL.

Only a few counts were recorded for this clone. CDR3 bases: TGTGCCAGCAGCCAATGGTCAGGGGCCACTGAAGCTTTCTTT. Translating it yields CASSQWSGATEAFF. The chain is built from TRBV14 and TRBJ1-1, with D possibly matching TRBD1 (6 bases). This CDR3 comprises 14 residues. Trimming removed 2 bases at V and 4 bases at J, with 11 bases between. CDR1 and CDR2 from the germline V gene are SGHDN and FVKESK.

The V and J genes are TRBV19 and TRBJ1-2; D is undetermined. V lost 2 bases, J lost 2 bases, and 15 bases lay in between. Germline assignment: CDR1 LNHDA and CDR2 SQIVND (reference sequence). The CDR3 extends over 16 amino acids. CDR3 sequence reads: CASSIRQRVQNYGYTF. Here the CDR3 DNA reads TGTGCCAGTAGTATACGGCAGAGGGTACAAAACTATGGCTACACCTTC.

The gene calls are TRBV18 and TRBJ1-2, with D possibly TRBD1 on 5 matching bases. The germline CDR1 and CDR2 sequences are KGHSH and LQKENI. The CDR3 length is 14 residues. V lost 2 bases, J lost 5 bases, and 12 bases lay in between. CDR3 loop: CASSPTTDGYGYTF. The CDR3, as DNA: TGTGCCAGCTCACCAACGACAGACGGGTATGGCTACACCTTC. Combining the CDR3 with reference TRBV18 and TRBJ1-2 gives the whole variable domain NAGVMQNPRHLVRRRGQEARLRCSPMKGHSHVYWYRQLPEEGLKFMVYLQKENIIDESGMPKERFSAEFPKEGPSILRIQQVVRGDSAAYFCASSPTTDGYGYTFGSGTRLTVV.

This clone turned up a few times. The genes are TRBV2 and TRBJ1-1; possibly TRBD1 for D (5 bases). The CDR3 consists of 14 residues. The germline CDR1 and CDR2 sequences are SNHLY and FYNNEI. Trimming left V 7 bases short and J 5 bases short, with 17 bases between. CDR3 in DNA: TGTGCCAGCACTATATGGGGGACGGGGACTGAAGCTTTCTTT. Encoded protein: CASTIWGTGTEAFF.

This clone has more than one count but fewer than ten. The chain is built from TRBV5-1 and TRBJ1-6; D gene uncertain. CDR3 length: 14 amino acids. V was trimmed by 0 bases and J by 11 bases, leaving 12 bases between them. Per the germline V gene, CDR1 is SGHRS and CDR2 is YFSETQ. In DNA form, the CDR3 reads TGCGCCAGCAGCTTGGATCTAGGGTTCACACCCCTCCACTTT. Protein product: CASSLDLGFTPLHF. Full variable domain (rest looked up from reference TRBV5-1 and TRBJ1-6): KAGVTQTPRYLIKTRGQQVTLSCSPISGHRSVSWYQQTPGQGLQFLFEYFSETQRNKGNFPGRFSGRQFSNSRSEMNVSTLELGDSALYLCASSLDLGFTPLHFGNGTRLTVT.

This sequence joins TRBV4-2 and TRBJ1-1; tentative D call: TRBD1 (5 bases). The CDR3 contains 13 residues. The germline V gene encodes CDR1 LGHNA and CDR2 YNFKEQ. V lost 0 bases and J lost 5, with 7 bases in between. CDR3 sequence reads: CASSQERGTEAFF. The CDR3 DNA is TGTGCCAGCAGCCAAGAGAGGGGTACTGAAGCTTTCTTT.

The V gene is TRBV5-5, the J gene TRBJ1-5; 9 nucleotides align to TRBD1. CDR1 and CDR2 from the germline V gene are SGHKS and YYEKEE (reference sequence). The ends lost 5 bases at V and 7 bases at J; junction bases unmatched: 10. The CDR3 is made up of 15 amino acids. The CDR3 DNA reads TGTGCCAGCAGTTGGGACAGGGCGTTCGGGCAGCCCCAGCATTTT. Translating gives CASSWDRAFGQPQHF.

CDR3 nucleotides: TGCAGCGTCGAGACAGGTTTGAGCTCCTACAATGAGCAGTTCTTC. This encodes CSVETGLSSYNEQFF. This chain connects TRBV29-1 to TRBJ2-1; TRBD1 is a possible D gene (6 bases). The CDR3 loop spans 15 amino acids. Deletions cut 6 bases from V and 0 bases from J, with 15 bases between. The germline CDR1 and CDR2 sequences are SQVTM and ANQGSEA.

The gene calls are TRBV7-9 and TRBJ2-1; D is tentatively TRBD1 or TRBD2 (5 bases each). V was shortened by 7 bases and J by 0 bases, with 10 bases between the two germline ends. This CDR3 is built from 14 residues. Germline V lookup: CDR1 SEHNR, CDR2 FQNEAQ (reference sequence). CDR3 sequence reads: CASTGGYSYNEQFF. CDR3 DNA sequence: TGTGCCAGCACTGGGGGATACTCCTACAATGAGCAGTTCTTC.

The chain employs TRBV7-3 and TRBJ1-1; 8 bases map to TRBD1. The CDR3 loop spans 14 amino acids. Germline values: CDR1 SGHTA, CDR2 FQGTGA. J was trimmed by 5 bases and V by 5 bases; bases with no gene match: 7. The CDR3 reads CASSSTGQGTEAFF. DNA of the CDR3: TGTGCCAGCAGCAGCACCGGACAGGGAACTGAAGCTTTCTTT.

The CDR3 is CASSLDIGETQYF. The CDR3 nucleotides are TGTGCCAGCAGTTTGGACATAGGGGAGACCCAGTACTTC. The chain carries TRBV2 and TRBJ2-5, with D possibly matching TRBD1 (5 bases). The V gene lost 5 bases and the J gene lost 5 bases, with 12 bases spanning the gap. This CDR3 spans 13 amino acids. Per the germline V gene, CDR1 is SNHLY and CDR2 is FYNNEI.

J is TRBJ1-1 and V is TRBV27; maybe TRBD1 (5 bases). Germline CDR1 and CDR2: MNHEY and SMNVEV (reference sequence). V was trimmed by 4 bases and J by 4 bases, leaving 13 bases between them. The CDR3 has 14 residues. This CDR3 is CASSSGGEITEAFF. The CDR3 DNA is TGTGCCAGCAGTTCAGGAGGGGAGATCACTGAAGCTTTCTTT.